The clone carrying this T cell receptor (beta chain) was seen only once. What it binds is not known. The data stem from a study of healthy donors' naive CD4 and CD8 T cells. Study-wide context: Donors, half of them female, were 20-25, 40-50 or 60-70 years old. A new alpha primer set targeted every functional IMGT alpha variant. Study observations and caveats: Bias from naive T cell homeostatic proliferation was not addressed.

Each TCR library used around 0.5 ug of total RNA and a linear amplification protocol. TCRdb itself ran the reads through MiXCR, one entry per CDR3 protein. The sample shows approximately 180,000 distinct CDR3 sequences, around 80% of them seen only once. Sorting defined naive CD4+ as CD4+CD8-CD45RO-CD45RA+ and naive CD8+ as CD8+CD4-CD45RA+CD27bright. The sample was naive CD4+ and CD8+ T cells sorted from blood, pooled from several donors. The source of this sequence is a pool of human donors in good health; the sample pools cells from several healthy donors.

The CDR3 sequence is CASSRWGAERSPGVEQFF. The CDR3 bases are TGTGCCAGCAGCAGGTGGGGGGCGGAGCGCTCCCCTGGGGTTGAGCAGTTCTTC. V usage is TRBV27 and J usage is TRBJ2-1; D could derive from TRBD1 or TRBD2 (6 bases each). The CDR3 contains 18 residues. Germline V CDR1 and CDR2: MNHEY, SMNVEV (reference sequence). V dropped 6 bases and J dropped 9 bases, with 30 bases sitting between them.